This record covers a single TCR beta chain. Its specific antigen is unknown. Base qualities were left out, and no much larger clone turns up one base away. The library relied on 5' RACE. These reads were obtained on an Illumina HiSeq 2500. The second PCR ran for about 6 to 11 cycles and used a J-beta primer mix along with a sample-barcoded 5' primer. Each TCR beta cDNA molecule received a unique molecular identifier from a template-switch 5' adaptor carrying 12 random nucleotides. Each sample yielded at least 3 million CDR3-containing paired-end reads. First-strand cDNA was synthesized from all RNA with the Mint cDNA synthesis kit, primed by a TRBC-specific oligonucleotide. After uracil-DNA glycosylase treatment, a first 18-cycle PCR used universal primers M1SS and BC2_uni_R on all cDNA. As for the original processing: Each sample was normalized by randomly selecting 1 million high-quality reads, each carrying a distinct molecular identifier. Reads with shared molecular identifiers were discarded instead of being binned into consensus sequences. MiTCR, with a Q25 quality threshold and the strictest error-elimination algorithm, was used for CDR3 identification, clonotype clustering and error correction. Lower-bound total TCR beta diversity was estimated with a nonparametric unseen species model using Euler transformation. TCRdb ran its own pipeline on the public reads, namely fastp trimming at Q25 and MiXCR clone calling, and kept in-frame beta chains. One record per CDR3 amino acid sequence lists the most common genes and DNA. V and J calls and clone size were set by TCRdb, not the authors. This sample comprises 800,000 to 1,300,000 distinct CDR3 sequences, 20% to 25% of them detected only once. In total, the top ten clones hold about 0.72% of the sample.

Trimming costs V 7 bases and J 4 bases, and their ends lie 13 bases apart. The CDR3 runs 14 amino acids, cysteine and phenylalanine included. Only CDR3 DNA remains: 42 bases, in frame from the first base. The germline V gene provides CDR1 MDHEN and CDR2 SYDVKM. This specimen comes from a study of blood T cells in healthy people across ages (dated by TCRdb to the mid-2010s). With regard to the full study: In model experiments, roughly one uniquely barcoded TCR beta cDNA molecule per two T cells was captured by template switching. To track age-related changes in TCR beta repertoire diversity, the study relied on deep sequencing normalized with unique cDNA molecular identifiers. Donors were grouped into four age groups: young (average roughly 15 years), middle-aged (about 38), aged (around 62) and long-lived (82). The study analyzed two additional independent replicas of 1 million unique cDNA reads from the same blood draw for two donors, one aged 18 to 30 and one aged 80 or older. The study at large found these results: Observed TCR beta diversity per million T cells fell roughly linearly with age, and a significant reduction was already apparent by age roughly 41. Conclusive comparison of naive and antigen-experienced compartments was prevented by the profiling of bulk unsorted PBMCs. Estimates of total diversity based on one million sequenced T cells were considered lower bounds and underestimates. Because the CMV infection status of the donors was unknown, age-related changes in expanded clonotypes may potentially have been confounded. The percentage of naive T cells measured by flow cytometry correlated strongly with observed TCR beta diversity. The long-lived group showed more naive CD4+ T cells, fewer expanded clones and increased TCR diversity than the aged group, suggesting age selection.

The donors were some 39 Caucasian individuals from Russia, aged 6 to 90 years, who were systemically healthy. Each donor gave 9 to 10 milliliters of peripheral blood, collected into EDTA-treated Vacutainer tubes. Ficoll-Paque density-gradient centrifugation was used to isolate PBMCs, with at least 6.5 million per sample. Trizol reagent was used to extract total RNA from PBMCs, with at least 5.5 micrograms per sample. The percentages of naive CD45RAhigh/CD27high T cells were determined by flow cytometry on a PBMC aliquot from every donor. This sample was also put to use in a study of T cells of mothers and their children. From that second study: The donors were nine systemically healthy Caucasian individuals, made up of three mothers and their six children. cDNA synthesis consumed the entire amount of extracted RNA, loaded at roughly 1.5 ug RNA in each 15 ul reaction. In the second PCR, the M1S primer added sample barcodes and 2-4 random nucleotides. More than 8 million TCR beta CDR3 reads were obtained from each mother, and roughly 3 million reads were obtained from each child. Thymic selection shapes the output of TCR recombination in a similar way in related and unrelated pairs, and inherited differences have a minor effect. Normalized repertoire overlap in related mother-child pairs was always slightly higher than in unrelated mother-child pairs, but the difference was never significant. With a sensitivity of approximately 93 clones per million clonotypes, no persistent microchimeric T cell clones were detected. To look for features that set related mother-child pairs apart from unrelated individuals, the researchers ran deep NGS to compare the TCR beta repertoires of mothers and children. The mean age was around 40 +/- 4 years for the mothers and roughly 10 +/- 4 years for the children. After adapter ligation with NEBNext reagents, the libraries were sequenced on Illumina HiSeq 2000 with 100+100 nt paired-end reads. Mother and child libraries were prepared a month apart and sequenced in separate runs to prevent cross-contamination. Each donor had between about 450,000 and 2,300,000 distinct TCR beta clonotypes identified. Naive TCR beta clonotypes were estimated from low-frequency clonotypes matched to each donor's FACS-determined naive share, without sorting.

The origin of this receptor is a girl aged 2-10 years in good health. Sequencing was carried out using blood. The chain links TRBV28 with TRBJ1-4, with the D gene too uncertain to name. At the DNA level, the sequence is TGTGCCAGCAAAGTCGGGAGGATTAATGAAAAACTGTTTTTT. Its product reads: CASKVGRINEKLFF.